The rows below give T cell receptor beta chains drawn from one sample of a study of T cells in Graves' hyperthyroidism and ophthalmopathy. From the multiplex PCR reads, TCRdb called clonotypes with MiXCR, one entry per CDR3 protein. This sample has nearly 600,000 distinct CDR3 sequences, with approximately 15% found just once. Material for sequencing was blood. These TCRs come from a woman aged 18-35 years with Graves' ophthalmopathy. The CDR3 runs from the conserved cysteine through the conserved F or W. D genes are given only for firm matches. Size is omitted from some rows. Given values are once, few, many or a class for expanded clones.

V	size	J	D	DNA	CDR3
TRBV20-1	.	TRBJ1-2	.	TGCAGTGCTTGGACTAACTATGGCTACACCTTC	CSAWTNYGYTF
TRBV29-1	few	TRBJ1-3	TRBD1	TGCAGCGGACAGGGCTCTGGAAACACCATATATTTT	CSGQGSGNTIYF
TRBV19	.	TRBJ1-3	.	TGTGCCACTTCAGACAGGCCGAGGGACACCATATATTTT	CATSDRPRDTIYF
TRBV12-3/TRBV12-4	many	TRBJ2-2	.	TGTGCCAGCAGTCAGGCGACCGGGGAGCTGTTTTTT	CASSQATGELFF
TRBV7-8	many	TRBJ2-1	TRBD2	TGTGCCAGCAAGGGACTAGCGGGAGGTGGGGCCTACAATGAGCAGTTCTTC	CASKGLAGGGAYNEQFF
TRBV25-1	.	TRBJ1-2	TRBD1	TGTGCCAGCAGGACAGGGGAAGGTGGTGGCTACACCTTC	CASRTGEGGGYTF
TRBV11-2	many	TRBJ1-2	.	TGTGCCAGCAGCTTCGCACAGGGAAGCTATGGCTACACCTTC	CASSFAQGSYGYTF
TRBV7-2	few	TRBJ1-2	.	TGTGCCAGCAGCCCTCGTCAGGAGCCCTTTGGCTACACCTTC	CASSPRQEPFGYTF
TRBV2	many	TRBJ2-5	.	TGTGCCAGCAGTGAAGGGGGGGTTTCGCAGGAGACCCAGTACTTC	CASSEGGVSQETQYF
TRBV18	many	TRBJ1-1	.	TGTGCCAGCTCACCAAACCGGGAGAACACTGAAGCTTTCTTT	CASSPNRENTEAFF
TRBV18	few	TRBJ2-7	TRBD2	TGTGCCAGCTCAGCCACCGGGACTAGCGGGAGAGTCGAGCAGTACTTC	CASSATGTSGRVEQYF
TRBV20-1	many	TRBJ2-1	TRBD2	TGCAGTGCCATGCTGCGGGGGGTCCTTCTGGATGAGCAGTTCTTC	CSAMLRGVLLDEQFF
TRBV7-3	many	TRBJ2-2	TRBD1	TGTGCCAGCAGCTTTACAGGGGGACTGAACACCGGGGAGCTGTTTTTT	CASSFTGGLNTGELFF
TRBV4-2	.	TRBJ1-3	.	TGTGCCAGCAGCCAAGTGGGGCTTCTCTCTGGAAACACCATATATTTT	CASSQVGLLSGNTIYF
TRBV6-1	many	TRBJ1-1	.	TGTGCCAGCACCATGAGGACGAACACTGAAGCTTTCTTT	CASTMRTNTEAFF
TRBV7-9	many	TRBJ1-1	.	TGTGCCAGCAGTACACAAGAGTACACTGAAGCTTTCTTT	CASSTQEYTEAFF
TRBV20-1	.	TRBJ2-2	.	TGCAGTGCTAGAGATGACAACATCTTCATCGGGGAGCTGTTTTTT	CSARDDNIFIGELFF
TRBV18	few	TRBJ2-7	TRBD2	TGTGCCAGCTCACCTCTACTCGCCGCGGGAGAGGGCGAGCAGTACTTC	CASSPLLAAGEGEQYF
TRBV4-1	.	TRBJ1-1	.	TGCGCCAGCAGCCAATATGGGGGGCGCGGGGGCATGAACACTGAAGCTTTCTTT	CASSQYGGRGGMNTEAFF
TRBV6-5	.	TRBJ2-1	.	TGTGCCAGCAGTTCCAGGTTTCAGACTTACAATGAGCAGTTCTTC	CASSSRFQTYNEQFF
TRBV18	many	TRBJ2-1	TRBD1	TGTGCCAGCTTATACAGGGGGAGCTCCTACAATGAGCAGTTCTTC	CASLYRGSSYNEQFF
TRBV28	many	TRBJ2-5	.	TGTGCCAGCAGTTTTGGGCCTGTAGAGACCCAGTACTTC	CASSFGPVETQYF
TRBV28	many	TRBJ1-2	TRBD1	TGTGCCAGCAGCAAGACAGGGGTCGGCTATGGCTACACCTTC	CASSKTGVGYGYTF
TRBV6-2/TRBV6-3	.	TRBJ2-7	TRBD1	TGTGCCGTCCGGGACAGGTCCTCCTACGAGCAGTACTTC	CAVRDRSSYEQYF
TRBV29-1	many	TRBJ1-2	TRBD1	TGCAGCGTTGATTCGACAGGGATGGGCTACACCTTC	CSVDSTGMGYTF
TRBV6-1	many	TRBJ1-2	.	TGTGCCAGCAGTTTTTCGGGACTCTATGGCTACACCTTC	CASSFSGLYGYTF
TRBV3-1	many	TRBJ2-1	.	TGTGCCAGCAGCCCCCGAGGGGCGGCGAGCTCCTACAATGAGCAGTTCTTC	CASSPRGAASSYNEQFF
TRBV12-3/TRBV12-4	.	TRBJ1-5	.	TGTGCCAGCAATGACAGGATTTGGGAGCCCCAGCATTTT	CASNDRIWEPQHF
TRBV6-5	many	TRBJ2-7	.	TGTGCCAGCAGTTACTCTTCTCCCGGGACAAGGGCCTACGAGCAGTACTTC	CASSYSSPGTRAYEQYF
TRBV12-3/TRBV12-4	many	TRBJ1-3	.	TGTGCCAGCAGTTTCGCAGGGCGAAGCTCTGGAAACACCATATATTTT	CASSFAGRSSGNTIYF
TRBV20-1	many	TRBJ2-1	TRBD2	TGCAGTGCTCCACGACTAGCGGGCCTCAATGAGCAGTTCTTC	CSAPRLAGLNEQFF
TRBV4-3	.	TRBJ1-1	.	TGCGCCAGCAGCCAAGATCCCCCCGGAAATATGAACACTGAAGCTTTCTTT	CASSQDPPGNMNTEAFF
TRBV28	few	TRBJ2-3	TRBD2	TGTGCCAGCAGTTTATTCGCCCCGGGACTAGCGGGAATGGCTGGAGATACGCAGTATTTT	CASSLFAPGLAGMAGDTQYF
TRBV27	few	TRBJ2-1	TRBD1	TGTGCCAGCAGTTTAATCGGGGGACAGGGGGCGCGGAATGAGCAGTTCTTC	CASSLIGGQGARNEQFF
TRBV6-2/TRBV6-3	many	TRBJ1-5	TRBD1	TGTGCCAGCAGACCCAACAGGGGCGGGGGCAATCAGCCCCAGCATTTT	CASRPNRGGGNQPQHF
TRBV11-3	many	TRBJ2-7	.	TGTGCCAGCAGCCCCCGGGACACCGCCTACGAGCAGTACTTC	CASSPRDTAYEQYF
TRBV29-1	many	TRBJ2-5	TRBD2	TGCAGCGTAGCCGGGACTAGTGTGTACGAGACCCAGTACTTC	CSVAGTSVYETQYF
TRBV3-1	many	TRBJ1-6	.	TGTGCCAGCAGCCCGACCCTTCTGAGGTCACCCCTCCACTTT	CASSPTLLRSPLHF
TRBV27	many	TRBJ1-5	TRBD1	TGTGCCAGCAGTAGGGGGACAGGGATCAATCAGCCCCAGCATTTT	CASSRGTGINQPQHF
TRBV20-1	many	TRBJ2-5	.	TGCAGTGCTAGAGGACTAGGACAAGAGACCCAGTACTTC	CSARGLGQETQYF
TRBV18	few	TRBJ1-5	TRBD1	TGTGCCAGCTCACCCCCCCGGACAGGGGAGGGCAATCAGCCCCAGCATTTT	CASSPPRTGEGNQPQHF
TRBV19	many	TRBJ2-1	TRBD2	TGTGCCAGTAGCGGGAGGCGGCTCTGGTACAATGAGCAGTTCTTC	CASSGRRLWYNEQFF
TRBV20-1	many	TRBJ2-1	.	TGCAGTGCCAGCGGCGGGGTGTCCTACAATGAGCAGTTCTTC	CSASGGVSYNEQFF
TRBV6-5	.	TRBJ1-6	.	TGTACCAGCAGTTACCCAACTACAGGGTACGACTATAATTCACCCCTCTACTTT	CTSSYPTTGYDYNSPLYF
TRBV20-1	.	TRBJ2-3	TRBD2	TGCAGTGCTAGAGTGATGTCTAGCGGGAGTATTGCAGATACGCAGTATTTT	CSARVMSSGSIADTQYF
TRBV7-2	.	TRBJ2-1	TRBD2	TGTGCCAGCAGCCCCTTAAGCGGGAGGTCGAATGAGCAGTTCTTC	CASSPLSGRSNEQFF
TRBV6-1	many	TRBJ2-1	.	TGTGCCAGCAGTCCGCTGGGCTACAATGAGCAGTTCTTC	CASSPLGYNEQFF
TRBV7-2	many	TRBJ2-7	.	TGTGCCAGCAGCCCGGGGGGCGGATTGAGTAGCGTCTACGAGCAGTACTTC	CASSPGGGLSSVYEQYF
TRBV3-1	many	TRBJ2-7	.	TGTGCCAGCAGCCAAGATCCACTCACGGGGTTCCCCTTCTACGAGCAGTACTTC	CASSQDPLTGFPFYEQYF
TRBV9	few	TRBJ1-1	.	TGTGCCAGCAGCGTAGGGCAGGGTGTGACTGAAGCTTTCTTT	CASSVGQGVTEAFF
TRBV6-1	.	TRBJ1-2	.	TGTGCCAGCCAATCGACGGGCCTCTATGGCTACACCTTC	CASQSTGLYGYTF
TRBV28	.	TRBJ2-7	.	TGTGCCAGCAGTTCGATGGCAGGGAGCTCCTACGAGCAGTACTTC	CASSSMAGSSYEQYF
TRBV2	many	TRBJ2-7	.	TGTGCCAGCAACCACCGGGGCGGGTACGAGCAGTACTTC	CASNHRGGYEQYF
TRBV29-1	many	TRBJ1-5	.	TGCAGCGTTGTTGAGGGAGTGGATCAGCCCCAGCATTTT	CSVVEGVDQPQHF